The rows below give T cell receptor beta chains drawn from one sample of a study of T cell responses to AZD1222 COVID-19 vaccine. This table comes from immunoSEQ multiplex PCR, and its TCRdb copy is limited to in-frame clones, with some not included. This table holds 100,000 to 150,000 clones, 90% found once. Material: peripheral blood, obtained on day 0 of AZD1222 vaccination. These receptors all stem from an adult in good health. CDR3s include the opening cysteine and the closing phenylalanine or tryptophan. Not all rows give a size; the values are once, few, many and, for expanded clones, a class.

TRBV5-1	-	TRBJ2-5	CASSPGQGGETQYF
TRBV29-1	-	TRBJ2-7	CSVLEDRVSYEQYF
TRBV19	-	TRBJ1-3	CASKFSGQSSGNTIYF
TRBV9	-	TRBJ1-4	CASSVGGMGNEKLFF
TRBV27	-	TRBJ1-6	CASSLSVRWESPLHF
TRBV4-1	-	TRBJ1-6	CASSQEQPNHDSPLHF
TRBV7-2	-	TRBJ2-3	CASNRAPGGTDTQYF
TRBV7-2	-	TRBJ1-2	CASSLEAGFGARGYTF
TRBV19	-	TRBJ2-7	CASKGQGVSYEQYF
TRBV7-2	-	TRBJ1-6	CASSLFGGESPLHF
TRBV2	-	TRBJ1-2	CASTGQGLGYTF
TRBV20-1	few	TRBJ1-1	CSASEDSRMNTEAFF
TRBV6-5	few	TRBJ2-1	CATASGGTSYNEQFF